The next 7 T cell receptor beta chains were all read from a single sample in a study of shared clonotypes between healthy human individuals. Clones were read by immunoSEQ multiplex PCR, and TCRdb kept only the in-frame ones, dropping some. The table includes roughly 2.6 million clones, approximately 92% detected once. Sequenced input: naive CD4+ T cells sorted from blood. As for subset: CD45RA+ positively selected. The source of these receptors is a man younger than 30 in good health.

This CDR3 reads CASSFRRDRGFNYGYTF. The CDR3 DNA sequence: TGTGCCAGCAGTTTCCGACGGGACAGGGGCTTTAACTATGGCTACACCTTC. V is TRBV27 and J is TRBJ1-2, with 10 bases lining up with TRBD1. Unmatched junction bases numbered 8, after V lost 3 bases and J lost 1 base. The CDR3 is 17 residues long. Looked up from germline, CDR1 is MNHEY and CDR2 is SMNVEV (reference sequence).

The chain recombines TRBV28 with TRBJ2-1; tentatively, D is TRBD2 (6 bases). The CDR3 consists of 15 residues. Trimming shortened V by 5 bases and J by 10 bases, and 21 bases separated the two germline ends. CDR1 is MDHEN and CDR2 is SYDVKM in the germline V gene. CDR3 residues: CASSRRGHAAGEQFF. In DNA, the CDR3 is TGTGCCAGCAGTCGAAGGGGTCATGCCGCGGGAGAGCAGTTCTTC.

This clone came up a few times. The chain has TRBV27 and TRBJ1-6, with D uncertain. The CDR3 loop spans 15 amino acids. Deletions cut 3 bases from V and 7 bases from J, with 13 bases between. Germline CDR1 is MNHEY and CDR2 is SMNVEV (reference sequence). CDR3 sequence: CASSFSGFGNSPLHF. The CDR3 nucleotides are TGTGCCAGCAGTTTTTCGGGTTTTGGGAATTCACCCCTCCACTTT.

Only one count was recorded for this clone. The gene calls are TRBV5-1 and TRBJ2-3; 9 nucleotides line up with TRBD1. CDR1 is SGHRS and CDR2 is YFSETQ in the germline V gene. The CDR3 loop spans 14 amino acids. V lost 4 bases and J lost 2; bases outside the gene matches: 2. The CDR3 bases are TGCGCCAGCAGCCGGACAGGGGACACAGATACGCAGTATTTT. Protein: CASSRTGDTDTQYF.

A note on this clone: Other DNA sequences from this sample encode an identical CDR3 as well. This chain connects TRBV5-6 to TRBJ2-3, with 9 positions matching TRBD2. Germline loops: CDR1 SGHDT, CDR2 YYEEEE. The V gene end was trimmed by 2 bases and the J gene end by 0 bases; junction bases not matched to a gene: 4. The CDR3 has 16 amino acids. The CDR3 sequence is CASSLRLAGSTDTQYF. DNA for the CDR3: TGTGCCAGCAGCTTAAGGCTAGCGGGGAGCACAGATACGCAGTATTTT.

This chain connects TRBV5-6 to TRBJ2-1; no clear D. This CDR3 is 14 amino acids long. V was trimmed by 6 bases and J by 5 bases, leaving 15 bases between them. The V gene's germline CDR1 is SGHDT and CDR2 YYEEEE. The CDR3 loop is CASIGGANNNEQFF. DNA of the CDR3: TGTGCCAGCATCGGTGGAGCGAACAACAATGAGCAGTTCTTC.

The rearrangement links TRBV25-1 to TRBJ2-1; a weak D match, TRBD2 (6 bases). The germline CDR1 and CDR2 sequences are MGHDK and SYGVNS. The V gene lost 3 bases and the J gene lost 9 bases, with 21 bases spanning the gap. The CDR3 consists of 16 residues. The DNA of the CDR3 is TGTGCCAGCAGTGACCCCTGGAGGGGCGCTGCTAGTGAGCAGTTCTTC. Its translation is CASSDPWRGAASEQFF.